This record covers a single T cell receptor (beta chain). The antigen remains undetermined. This specimen belongs to a study of T cell repertoires in cytomegalovirus infection. TCRdb ran MiXCR on the reads and lists one entry per CDR3 protein. The sample consists of approximately 190,000 distinct CDR3 sequences, less than 9.5% of them appearing once. The CDR3 is made up of 14 amino acids. CDR1 is MNHEY and CDR2 is SVGEGT in the germline V gene. V lost 5 bases to trimming and J lost 3 bases, with 11 bases between them. General study results and limits: People with CMV and the relevant HLA were identified by cumulative public TCR beta family frequency. It was HLA-C-restricted CMV-specific TCR beta clonotypes that dominated the response ex vivo.

The source of this sequence is a human donor in good health (CMV status not recorded). Some clones in this sample may be carry-over from other donors' samples. This chain uses TRBV6-2 or TRBV6-3 with TRBJ1-5; maybe TRBD1 (6 bases). Specimen: PBMCs. The CDR3 here is CASSIRDINQPQHF. DNA for the CDR3: TGTGCCAGCAGTATCCGGGACATCAATCAGCCCCAGCATTTT.